The rows below give T cell receptor beta chains drawn from one sample of a study of OX40 agonist ivuxolimab in advanced cancers. Sequenced by immunoSEQ multiplex PCR; TCRdb stores in-frame clones only, minus some. Among about 110,000 clones listed, roughly 87% were seen once. Sample: CD4+ or CD8+ T cells sorted from blood, taken in a trial of the OX40 agonist ivuxolimab. Every receptor here comes from an adult with an advanced solid tumor such as melanoma, head and neck, liver or kidney cancer. Each CDR3 is given without its conserved first and last residue. Size values are once, few and many counts, or a class for expanded clones, and some rows have none.

j_gene: TRBJ2-7
len: 10
v_gene: TRBV28
abundance: NA
CDR3aa: ASSGTTYEQY

j_gene: TRBJ2-2
len: 12
v_gene: TRBV6-5
abundance: NA
CDR3aa: ATRAGGKTGELF

j_gene: TRBJ2-1
len: 11
v_gene: TRBV9
abundance: NA
CDR3aa: ASSVGPGDEQF

j_gene: TRBJ2-3
len: 10
v_gene: TRBV19
abundance: NA
CDR3aa: ASSMDRNTQY

j_gene: NA
len: 12
v_gene: TRBV11-2
abundance: NA
CDR3aa: ASSLSVSSYEQY

j_gene: TRBJ2-1
len: 13
v_gene: TRBV9
abundance: NA
CDR3aa: ASSVGTATYNEQF

j_gene: TRBJ1-1
len: 15
v_gene: TRBV7-8
abundance: NA
CDR3aa: ASRLEGRQGANTEAF

j_gene: TRBJ1-1
len: 14
v_gene: TRBV18
abundance: NA
CDR3aa: ASSPVVGSDRTEAF

j_gene: TRBJ2-1
len: 13
v_gene: TRBV7-2
abundance: NA
CDR3aa: ASTSAGGLNNEQF

j_gene: TRBJ1-3
len: 14
v_gene: TRBV4-2
abundance: NA
CDR3aa: ASSQSSSSSGNTIY

j_gene: TRBJ2-1
len: 9
v_gene: TRBV20-1
abundance: few
CDR3aa: SASPRNEQF

j_gene: TRBJ2-1
len: 11
v_gene: TRBV6-5
abundance: once
CDR3aa: ASSSTLYNEQF

j_gene: TRBJ1-4
len: 13
v_gene: TRBV27
abundance: NA
CDR3aa: ASSFLPLRDEKLF

j_gene: TRBJ2-3
len: 12
v_gene: TRBV2
abundance: NA
CDR3aa: ASTLRGGTDTQY

j_gene: TRBJ2-3
len: 12
v_gene: TRBV6-5
abundance: NA
CDR3aa: ASSPAGGPGTQY

j_gene: TRBJ1-1
len: 12
v_gene: TRBV5-4
abundance: NA
CDR3aa: ASSSAPLGFEAF

j_gene: TRBJ1-2
len: 12
v_gene: TRBV5-6
abundance: NA
CDR3aa: ASSSDRVGYGYT

j_gene: TRBJ1-6
len: 13
v_gene: TRBV30
abundance: NA
CDR3aa: AWSLLPRHNSPLH

j_gene: TRBJ2-5
len: 11
v_gene: TRBV7-9
abundance: NA
CDR3aa: ASSFRGRETQY

j_gene: TRBJ2-7
len: 12
v_gene: TRBV7-2
abundance: NA
CDR3aa: ASSLTSGTYEQY

j_gene: TRBJ2-7
len: 12
v_gene: TRBV2
abundance: NA
CDR3aa: ASRRDSATYEQY

j_gene: TRBJ2-7
len: 12
v_gene: TRBV5-5
abundance: NA
CDR3aa: ASRWGQGSYEQY

j_gene: TRBJ2-1
len: 13
v_gene: TRBV6-1
abundance: NA
CDR3aa: ASSDGPRGHNEQF

j_gene: TRBJ2-7
len: 13
v_gene: TRBV19
abundance: NA
CDR3aa: ASSKGQLSSYEQY

j_gene: TRBJ1-1
len: 11
v_gene: TRBV5-4
abundance: NA
CDR3aa: ASSLTTGGEAF

j_gene: TRBJ1-2
len: 11
v_gene: TRBV4-2
abundance: NA
CDR3aa: ASSLGGSYGYT

j_gene: TRBJ1-2
len: 11
v_gene: TRBV18
abundance: NA
CDR3aa: ASSPGASNGYT

j_gene: TRBJ2-1
len: 11
v_gene: TRBV7-3
abundance: NA
CDR3aa: ASGIGMSDEQF

j_gene: TRBJ1-3
len: 14
v_gene: TRBV7-2
abundance: few
CDR3aa: ASSSRGLSSGNTIY

j_gene: TRBJ2-5
len: 10
v_gene: TRBV5-1
abundance: NA
CDR3aa: ASSRPMETQY

j_gene: TRBJ2-1
len: 13
v_gene: TRBV15
abundance: once
CDR3aa: ATSRLMGASGEQF

j_gene: TRBJ1-2
len: 11
v_gene: TRBV6-5
abundance: NA
CDR3aa: ASGGGGLYGYT

j_gene: TRBJ2-7
len: 12
v_gene: TRBV9
abundance: NA
CDR3aa: ASSVTFLGYEQY

j_gene: TRBJ2-2
len: 13
v_gene: TRBV25-1
abundance: NA
CDR3aa: ASSESSGFGGELF

j_gene: TRBJ2-5
len: 14
v_gene: TRBV15
abundance: NA
CDR3aa: ATSRGLAGGQETQY

j_gene: TRBJ1-6
len: 13
v_gene: TRBV2
abundance: many
CDR3aa: ASILTAGNNSPLH

j_gene: TRBJ1-3
len: 10
v_gene: TRBV2
abundance: NA
CDR3aa: ASTGSGNTIY

j_gene: TRBJ2-7
len: 13
v_gene: TRBV7-2
abundance: NA
CDR3aa: ASSLGTANTYEQY

j_gene: TRBJ2-4
len: 18
v_gene: TRBV28
abundance: NA
CDR3aa: ASSPHEGKQQLLAKNIQY

j_gene: TRBJ2-7
len: 12
v_gene: TRBV2
abundance: NA
CDR3aa: ASSEARKVTEQY

j_gene: TRBJ1-4
len: 11
v_gene: TRBV28
abundance: NA
CDR3aa: ASSFGENEKLF

j_gene: TRBJ2-3
len: 12
v_gene: TRBV19
abundance: NA
CDR3aa: ASSIGGTGDTQY

j_gene: TRBJ2-1
len: 14
v_gene: TRBV11-3
abundance: NA
CDR3aa: ASSLGSKPRYNEQF

j_gene: TRBJ1-3
len: 14
v_gene: TRBV9
abundance: NA
CDR3aa: ASSDSPRASGNTIY

j_gene: TRBJ1-2
len: 12
v_gene: TRBV25-1
abundance: NA
CDR3aa: ASSESTVSYGYT

j_gene: TRBJ2-3
len: 16
v_gene: TRBV4-2
abundance: once
CDR3aa: ASSQDIGLSGVTDTQY